These 8 T cell receptor beta chains share one sample of origin, sequenced in a study of chemoradiotherapy in HPV16-positive cancers. Libraries were prepared by immunoSEQ multiplex PCR; TCRdb keeps only in-frame clonotypes and omits some of them. Among 9,200 or so clones listed, roughly four fifths were seen once. Sequenced here: tumor tissue, sampled from a patient who underwent chemoradiotherapy. The receptors stem from a human donor with HPV-associated anogenital cancer.

V gene TRBV5-1 combines with J gene TRBJ1-4; the D is unclear. This CDR3 spans 15 amino acids. Trimming cost V 0 bases and J 5 bases, with 11 bases left between them. Germline CDR1 SGHRS, CDR2 YFSETQ. The CDR3 region is CASSLGAGLNEKLFF. The CDR3 DNA is TGCGCCAGCAGCTTGGGAGCAGGTTTAAATGAAAAACTGTTTTTT.

The rearrangement uses TRBV19 and TRBJ1-4; 9 bases align to TRBD1. This CDR3 region has 14 residues. Germline CDR1 reads LNHDA; CDR2 reads SQIVND (reference sequence). J gave up 4 bases and V 6 bases, and 3 bases lay outside the gene matches. In nucleotides, the CDR3 is TGTGCCAGTAGGCAGGGACAGGGTAATGAAAAACTGTTTTTT. Residues: CASRQGQGNEKLFF.

CDR3 nucleotide sequence: TGTGCCAGTAGCCACCAGGGACCGCTCCCTAGGGAACCCTATGGCTACACCTTC. Translating it yields CASSHQGPLPREPYGYTF. The genes are TRBV19 and TRBJ1-2, with a possible D match to TRBD1 (5 bases). This CDR3 spans 18 amino acids. V dropped 6 bases and J dropped 4 bases, with 27 bases sitting between them. Germline lookup yields CDR1 LNHDA and CDR2 SQIVND (reference sequence).

V gene TRBV11-3 combines with J gene TRBJ1-6; no firm D call. From germline, CDR1 is SGHNT and CDR2 YENEEA. This CDR3 is 14 amino acids long. The V end was cut by 5 bases, the J end by 0 bases, with 5 bases between. This chain's CDR3 is CASSRDSYNSPLHF. The CDR3 DNA reads TGTGCCAGCAGCCGGGACTCCTATAATTCACCCCTCCACTTT. Together with reference TRBV11-3 and TRBJ1-6, the CDR3 gives the full variable domain: EAGVVQSPRYKIIEKKQPVAFWCNPISGHNTLYWYLQNLGQGPELLIRYENEEAVDDSQLPKDRFSAERLKGVDSTLKIQPAELGDSAVYLCASSRDSYNSPLHFGNGTRLTVT.

The chain uses TRBV13 and TRBJ1-1, with D possibly being TRBD1 (6 bases). V lost 5 bases and J lost 0, with 16 bases in between. The CDR3 loop spans 16 amino acids. Germline V gives CDR1 PRHDT, CDR2 FYEKMQ (reference sequence). CDR3 DNA sequence: TGTGCCAGCAGCACCGGACAGTTCCTCATGAACACTGAAGCTTTCTTT. Its protein is CASSTGQFLMNTEAFF. The entire variable domain, with the rest obtained from reference TRBV13 and TRBJ1-1, is as follows: AAGVIQSPRHLIKEKRETATLKCYPIPRHDTVYWYQQGPGQDPQFLISFYEKMQSDKGSIPDRFSAQQFSDYHSELNMSSLELGDSALYFCASSTGQFLMNTEAFFGQGTRLTVV.

For the CDR3, the DNA is TGTGCCAGCAGTTACTCGAAACAGGGGGTTAGCTACACCTTC. As protein: CASSYSKQGVSYTF. The V call is TRBV6-5, the J call TRBJ1-2; TRBD1 aligns across 8 bases. The germline gives CDR1 MNHEY, CDR2 SVGAGI. The CDR3 covers 14 residues. Unmatched junction bases numbered 6, after V lost 0 bases and J lost 9 bases.

The chain links TRBV9 to TRBJ2-1, with D perhaps TRBD2 (5 bases). This CDR3 has 14 amino acids. Trimming removed 4 bases from V and 3 bases from J, with 11 bases in between. Germline loops: CDR1 SGDLS, CDR2 YYNGEE. CDR3 nucleotide sequence: TGTGCCAGCAGCTCCGACCGGGGCTACAATGAGCAGTTCTTC. Protein: CASSSDRGYNEQFF.

As DNA, the CDR3 is TGTGCCAGCAGCCCTGGACTAGCGGGAGCTAACGAGCAGTACTTC. This gives the protein CASSPGLAGANEQYF. The rearrangement joins TRBV7-2 to TRBJ2-7, with 13 bases that match TRBD2. This CDR3 is 15 amino acids long. Germline V CDR1 and CDR2: SGHTA, FQGNSA. V was pared by 5 bases and J by 5 bases, with 6 bases of the junction left unmatched.